These 32 T cell receptor beta chains were all obtained from the same sample, sequenced in a study of T cells expressing NK-cell markers. For each CDR3 protein, TCRdb gives one entry from its re-call of the 5' RACE reads, without DNA. The ten most abundant clones cover approximately 18% of a sample with roughly 170,000 distinct CDR3 sequences. The sequencing input was blood T cells: a sorted CD56 or NKG2C T cell subset, CD4+ or CD8+ T cells, or bulk PBMC T cells (not recorded which). The source is a woman aged 18-70 years in good health.

The chain carries TRBV20-1 and TRBJ1-2; TCRdb calls TRBD1, which cannot be checked without DNA. The CDR3 sequence is 14 residues long. The V gene's germline CDR1 is DFQATT and CDR2 SNEGSKA (reference sequence). The CDR3 sequence: CSARVETENYGYTF.

V usage is TRBV3-1 and J usage is TRBJ2-5; TCRdb designates TRBD2, a call that cannot be tested without DNA. The germline V gene has CDR1 LGHDT and CDR2 YNNKEL (reference sequence). The CDR3 runs 13 residues. The CDR3 here is CASSGPGQETQYF.

The chain combines TRBV5-6 with TRBJ2-1; the D call of TRBD2 rests on TCRdb alone, since no DNA is present to check it. This CDR3 spans 16 amino acids. Per germline, CDR1 SGHDT and CDR2 YYEEEE. This chain's CDR3 is CASSLGGGLSYNEQFF.

This chain links TRBV5-1 with TRBJ1-4; TCRdb's D gene call, TRBD1, goes unchecked for lack of DNA. CDR1 is SGHRS and CDR2 is YFSETQ in the germline V gene. The CDR3 consists of 17 residues. CDR3 residues: CASSPTGTGGGGEKLFF.

Here the CDR3 reads CASSPGQYQGTQYF. The V call is TRBV7-3, the J call TRBJ2-5; as DNA is missing, the TRBD1 call by TCRdb cannot be tested. The CDR3 extends over 14 amino acids. Germline CDR1 SGHTA, CDR2 FQGTGA.

The rearrangement uses TRBV9 and TRBJ2-7; TCRdb gives TRBD1 as the D gene, but with no DNA this cannot be confirmed. The germline V gene has CDR1 SGDLS and CDR2 YYNGEE. The length of the CDR3 is 15 residues. The CDR3: CASSLGTGSLYEQYF.

This CDR3 reads CAISEPDREQFF. The rearrangement joins TRBV10-3 to TRBJ2-1; TCRdb picks TRBD1, but there is no DNA to check that call. This CDR3 is 12 amino acids long. Germline values: CDR1 ENHRY, CDR2 SYGVKD.

V usage is TRBV27 and J usage is TRBJ2-7; with no DNA, the TCRdb D assignment of TRBD2 cannot be verified. The CDR3 has 16 residues. CDR1 and CDR2 from the germline V gene are MNHEY and SMNVEV (reference sequence). The CDR3 is CASSPHQGLVSHEQYF.

The chain employs TRBV20-1 and TRBJ1-4. Germline V lookup: CDR1 DFQATT, CDR2 SNEGSKA (reference sequence). The CDR3 is 14 residues long. CDR3 region: CSAISSRLIEKLFF.

CDR3 in amino acids: CAIRMGGPTDTQYF. This chain connects TRBV10-3 to TRBJ2-3; the D call of TRBD1 rests on TCRdb alone, since no DNA is present to check it. CDR1 ENHRY and CDR2 SYGVKD come from the germline V gene. The CDR3 spans 14 residues.

The V gene is TRBV6-1, the J gene TRBJ2-5; TCRdb returns TRBD2, unconfirmable since there is no DNA. The CDR3 has 15 amino acids. Germline CDR1 is MNHNS and CDR2 is SASEGT. The CDR3 protein is CASSEAGGVQETQYF.

The chain combines TRBV5-1 with TRBJ2-3; TCRdb outputs TRBD2, but without DNA this stays unchecked. This CDR3 comprises 18 residues. The germline CDR1 and CDR2 sequences are SGHRS and YFSETQ. The CDR3 spells CASSSGLAGGRATDTQYF.

V and J are TRBV2 and TRBJ2-7; the D gene TCRdb calls, TRBD2, cannot be checked with no DNA. Germline V gene lookup returns CDR1 SNHLY and CDR2 FYNNEI. The CDR3 is made up of 15 amino acids. CDR3 in amino acids: CASSEKASVSYEQYF. The full variable domain, its missing parts supplied by reference TRBV2 and TRBJ2-7, is EPEVTQTPSHQVTQMGQEVILRCVPISNHLYFYWYRQILGQKVEFLVSFYNNEISEKSEIFDDQFSVERPDGSNFTLKIRSTKLEDSAMYFCASSEKASVSYEQYFGPGTRLTVT.

The chain is built from TRBV12-3 or TRBV12-4 and TRBJ2-7; TCRdb designates TRBD1, a call that cannot be tested without DNA. The CDR3 loop spans 16 amino acids. This CDR3 is CASSSRPGTGSYEQYF.

The rearrangement joins TRBV5-1 to TRBJ1-1; the D gene TCRdb calls, TRBD1, cannot be checked with no DNA. Germline V gene lookup returns CDR1 SGHRS and CDR2 YFSETQ. The CDR3 has 17 amino acids. CDR3 sequence reads: CASTGGGADNMNTEAFF.

This chain joins TRBV5-1 and TRBJ2-7. Germline lookup yields CDR1 SGHRS and CDR2 YFSETQ. The CDR3 runs to 12 residues. CDR3 protein: CASSYNTEAQYF.

The CDR3 reads CASRGLAAYEQYF. This chain uses TRBV2 with TRBJ2-7; the TCRdb call, TRBD2, lacks DNA for checking. Looked up from germline, CDR1 is SNHLY and CDR2 is FYNNEI. This CDR3 region has 13 residues.

The chain joins TRBV5-1 to TRBJ2-7; as DNA is missing, the TRBD1 call by TCRdb cannot be tested. The CDR3 length is 16 residues. CDR1 is SGHRS and CDR2 is YFSETQ in the germline V gene. The chain's CDR3 is CASSLFYGQGSYEQYF.

The CDR3 loop reads CSVLRVMNTEAFF. V and J are TRBV29-1 and TRBJ1-1. CDR3 length equals 13 residues. Per the germline V gene, CDR1 is SQVTM and CDR2 is ANQGSEA.

The V and J genes are TRBV5-1 and TRBJ2-5; no DNA is available, so the TRBD1 call from TCRdb remains unchecked. Germline loops: CDR1 SGHRS, CDR2 YFSETQ. The CDR3 runs to 16 residues. CDR3 region: CASSPQTGGRGETQYF.

The chain couples TRBV6-5 to TRBJ2-5; with no DNA, the TCRdb D assignment of TRBD1 cannot be verified. In germline, CDR1 is MNHEY, CDR2 SVGAGI. CDR3 length: 16 residues. CDR3 in amino acids: CSSSYSARTWEETQYF.

The chain couples TRBV7-3 to TRBJ2-1; TCRdb indicates TRBD2, and absent DNA this call remains unverified. Germline lookup yields CDR1 SGHTA and CDR2 FQGTGA. The CDR3 covers 13 residues. The CDR3 is CASSSGRAREQFF.

V is TRBV28 and J is TRBJ2-3; TCRdb names TRBD1, which stays unverified in the absence of DNA. The CDR3 covers 15 residues. Germline-derived CDR1 and CDR2 are MDHEN and SYDVKM. CDR3 protein: CASSWSGVRADTQYF. The full variable domain, in which reference TRBV28 and TRBJ2-3 provide the parts outside the CDR3, is DVKVTQSSRYLVKRTGEKVFLECVQDMDHENMFWYRQDPGLGLRLIYFSYDVKMKEKGDIPEGYSVSREKKERFSLILESASTNQTSMYLCASSWSGVRADTQYFGPGTRLTVL.

The chain is built from TRBV7-7 and TRBJ2-1; TCRdb returns TRBD2, unconfirmable since there is no DNA. Germline V gene sequence: CDR1 SSHAT, CDR2 FNYEAQ (reference sequence). This CDR3 has 16 amino acids. CDR3 amino acids: CASSLGGAGGYNEQFF.

The rearrangement joins TRBV30 to TRBJ1-1; TCRdb designates TRBD1, a call that cannot be tested without DNA. CDR3 length: 15 amino acids. In germline, CDR1 is GTSNPN, CDR2 SVGIG (reference sequence). CDR3 amino acids: CAWSPRGRLGTEAFF.

CDR3 protein: CASDPRGTLYGYTF. The V call is TRBV6-1, the J call TRBJ1-2; TCRdb's D gene call, TRBD1, goes unchecked for lack of DNA. Germline V gene sequence: CDR1 MNHNS, CDR2 SASEGT. The CDR3 extends over 14 amino acids.

This sequence joins TRBV20-1 and TRBJ2-1; the TCRdb call, TRBD1, lacks DNA for checking. The CDR3 is 13 amino acids. Germline CDR1 is DFQATT and CDR2 is SNEGSKA (reference sequence). This CDR3 reads CSPLGGSYNEQFF.

This chain connects TRBV6-1 to TRBJ1-2; TCRdb indicates TRBD1, and absent DNA this call remains unverified. This CDR3 is built from 11 residues. Per germline, CDR1 MNHNS and CDR2 SASEGT. The CDR3 loop is CASRQEYGYTF.

The chain combines TRBV5-1 with TRBJ1-6. Germline CDR1 and CDR2: SGHRS and YFSETQ. The CDR3 has 16 residues. The CDR3 reads CASSLGSGEVFAPLHF.

This sequence joins TRBV14 and TRBJ2-7; no DNA is available, so the TRBD2 call from TCRdb remains unchecked. The CDR3 covers 16 residues. Germline values: CDR1 SGHDN, CDR2 FVKESK. The CDR3 protein is CASSQALLAGVDEQYF.

This chain links TRBV12-5 with TRBJ2-5; checking the TCRdb D call of TRBD2 is not possible without DNA. CDR3 length: 16 amino acids. Germline CDR1 and CDR2: LGHNT and FRNRAP. The CDR3 region is CASGLVLAGEAETQYF.

CDR3: CSARDNLGGEQFF. The chain is built from TRBV20-1 and TRBJ2-1; TCRdb's D call of TRBD1 is untestable without DNA. CDR1 is DFQATT, CDR2 SNEGSKA, per germline (reference sequence). CDR3 size: 13 residues.